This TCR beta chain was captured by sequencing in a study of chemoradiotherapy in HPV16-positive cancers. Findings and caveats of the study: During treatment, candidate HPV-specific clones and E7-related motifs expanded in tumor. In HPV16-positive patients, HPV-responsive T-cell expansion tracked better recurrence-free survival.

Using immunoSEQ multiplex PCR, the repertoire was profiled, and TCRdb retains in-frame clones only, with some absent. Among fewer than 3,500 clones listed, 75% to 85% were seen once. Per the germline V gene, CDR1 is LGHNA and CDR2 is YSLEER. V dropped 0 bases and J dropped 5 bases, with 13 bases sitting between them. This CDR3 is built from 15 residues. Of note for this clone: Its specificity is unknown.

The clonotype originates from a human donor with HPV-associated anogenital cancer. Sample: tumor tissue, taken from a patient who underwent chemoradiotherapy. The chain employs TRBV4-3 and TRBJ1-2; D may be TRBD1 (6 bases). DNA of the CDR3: TGCGCCAGCAGCCAAGATCCAGGGGCAGGTTATGGCTACACCTTC. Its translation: CASSQDPGAGYGYTF.